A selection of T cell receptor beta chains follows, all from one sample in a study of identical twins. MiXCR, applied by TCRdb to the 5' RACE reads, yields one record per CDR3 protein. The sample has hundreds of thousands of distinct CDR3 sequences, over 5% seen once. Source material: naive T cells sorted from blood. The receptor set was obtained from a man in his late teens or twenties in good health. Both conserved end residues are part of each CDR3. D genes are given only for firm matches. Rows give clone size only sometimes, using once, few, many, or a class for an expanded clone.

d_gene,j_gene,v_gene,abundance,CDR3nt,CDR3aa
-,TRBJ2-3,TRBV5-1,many,TGCGCCAGCAGGGTAGGCCCTAGCACAGATACGCAGTATTTT,CASRVGPSTDTQYF
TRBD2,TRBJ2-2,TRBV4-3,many,TGCGCCAGCAGCCTTAGCGGGATAAACACCGGGGAGCTGTTTTTT,CASSLSGINTGELFF
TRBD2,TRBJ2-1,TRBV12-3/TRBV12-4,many,TGTGCCAGCAGTTTTAGCGGGAGTCTTGATGAGCAGTTCTTC,CASSFSGSLDEQFF
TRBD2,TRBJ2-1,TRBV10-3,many,TGTGCCATCAGTGGGGTGGGACTAGCTTTTGAGCAGTTCTTC,CAISGVGLAFEQFF
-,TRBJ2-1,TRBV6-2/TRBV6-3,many,TGTGCCAGCAAGACAGTCGGCTACAATGAGCAGTTCTTC,CASKTVGYNEQFF
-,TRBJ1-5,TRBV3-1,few,TGTGCCAGCAGCCGAGACAGTCATCAGCCCCAGCATTTT,CASSRDSHQPQHF
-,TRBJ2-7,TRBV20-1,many,TGCAGTGCTATCTCCGAGACAACTCTCTACGAGCAGTACTTC,CSAISETTLYEQYF
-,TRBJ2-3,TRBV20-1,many,TGCAGTGCTAGTTTTGGACGAGATACGCAGTATTTT,CSASFGRDTQYF
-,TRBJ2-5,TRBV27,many,TGTGCCAGCAGTAGGACGGAGTACCAAGAGACCCAGTACTTC,CASSRTEYQETQYF
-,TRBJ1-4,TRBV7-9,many,TGTGCCAGCAGCACCGGACGGATACCTAATGAAAAACTGTTTTTT,CASSTGRIPNEKLFF
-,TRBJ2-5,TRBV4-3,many,TGCGCCAGCAGCCAAGATTTAAGAGGGGTCCAAGAGACCCAGTACTTC,CASSQDLRGVQETQYF
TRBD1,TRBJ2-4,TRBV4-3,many,TGCGCCAGCAGCCTCCGAGTTCAGGGGGTGGGAGACATTCAGTACTTC,CASSLRVQGVGDIQYF
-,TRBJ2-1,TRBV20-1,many,TGCAGTGCTAGAGGGCGTCAGCGGAGCAATGAGCAGTTCTTC,CSARGRQRSNEQFF
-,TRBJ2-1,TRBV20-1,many,TGCAGTGCTAGAGAGACAGGACCCTACAATGAGCAGTTCTTC,CSARETGPYNEQFF
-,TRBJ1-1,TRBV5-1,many,TGCGCCAGCAGCCCTACACAGAAGATGGGCACTGAAGCTTTCTTT,CASSPTQKMGTEAFF
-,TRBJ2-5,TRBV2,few,TGTGCCAACACGGGCCCGCAAGAGACCCAGTACTTC,CANTGPQETQYF
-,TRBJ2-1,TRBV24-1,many,TGTGCCACCAGTGATTTAGGGTGGAATGAGCAGTTCTTC,CATSDLGWNEQFF
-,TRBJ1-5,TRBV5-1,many,TGCGCCAGCAGCGCCTACCCCAGGGTCGACAGCAATCAGCCCCAGCATTTT,CASSAYPRVDSNQPQHF
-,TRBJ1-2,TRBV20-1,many,TGCAGTGCTACGGACGGTGGAAACTATGGCTACACCTTC,CSATDGGNYGYTF
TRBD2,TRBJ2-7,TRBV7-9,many,TGTGCCAGCAGCCTATCCGGACTAGCGGCCTACGAGCAGTACTTC,CASSLSGLAAYEQYF
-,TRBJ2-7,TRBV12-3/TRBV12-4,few,TGTGCCAGCAGTCGATCCGGGACCACATCATACGAGCAGTACTTC,CASSRSGTTSYEQYF
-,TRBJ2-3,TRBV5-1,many,TGCGCCAGCAGCTTGGAAAAGAGGGGGTCGGATACGCAGTATTTT,CASSLEKRGSDTQYF
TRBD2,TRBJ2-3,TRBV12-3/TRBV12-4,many,TGTGCCAGCAGCCCAGGGACTAGCGGCAGGCTTACGCAGTATTTT,CASSPGTSGRLTQYF
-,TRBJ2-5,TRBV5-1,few,TGCGCCAGCAGCCGAGGTGGCGGGGTCGCGAGTGAGACCCAGTACTTC,CASSRGGGVASETQYF
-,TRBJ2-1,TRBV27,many,TGTGCCAGCAGTTTCTCGACTAGTTACAATGAGCAGTTCTTC,CASSFSTSYNEQFF
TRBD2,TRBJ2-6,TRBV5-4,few,TGTGCCAGCAGCTGGTTTCAACTAGCGGGAGTGAAGTCCGGGGCCAACGTCCTGACTTTC,CASSWFQLAGVKSGANVLTF
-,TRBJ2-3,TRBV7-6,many,TGTGCCAGCAGCTTGTTAGCCTTTAGCACAGATACGCAGTATTTT,CASSLLAFSTDTQYF
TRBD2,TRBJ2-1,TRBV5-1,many,TGCGCCAGCAGGTGGGCGGGAGGCGTCTACAATGAGCAGTTCTTC,CASRWAGGVYNEQFF
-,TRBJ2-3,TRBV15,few,TGTGCCACCAGCAGATTTCGGGAGGGGGCGGGAGATACGCAGTATTTT,CATSRFREGAGDTQYF
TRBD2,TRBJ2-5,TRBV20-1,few,TGCAGTGCTAGCCAGGCGGCGGGAGTGGGAGAGACCCAGTACTTC,CSASQAAGVGETQYF
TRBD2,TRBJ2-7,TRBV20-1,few,TGCAGTGCTAAATCTAGCCCGGGACTAGAATACGAGCAGTACTTC,CSAKSSPGLEYEQYF
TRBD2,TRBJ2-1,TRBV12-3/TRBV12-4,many,TGTGCCAGCAGTCCCGGACTAGCGGGAGCATCTGAGCAGTTCTTC,CASSPGLAGASEQFF
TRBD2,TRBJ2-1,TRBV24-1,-,TGTGCCACCAGTGGACCGACTAGCAGGGAATTCAATGAGCAGTTCTTC,CATSGPTSREFNEQFF
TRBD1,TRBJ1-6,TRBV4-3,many,TGCGCCAGCAGCAACAGGGGAGATAATTCACCCCTCCACTTT,CASSNRGDNSPLHF
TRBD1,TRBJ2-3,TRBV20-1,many,TGCAGTGCTAGAGAGAGGGGGCGCCGGGATACGCAGTATTTT,CSARERGRRDTQYF
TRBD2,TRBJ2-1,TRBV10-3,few,TGTGCCATCAGGGGTCTAGCGGGAGGGCCTGTGCAAGGCAATGAGCAGTTCTTC,CAIRGLAGGPVQGNEQFF
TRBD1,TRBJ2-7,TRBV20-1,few,TGCAGTGCTTCCCGGACAGGGGGCTTCTCGGGCGAGCAGTACTTC,CSASRTGGFSGEQYF
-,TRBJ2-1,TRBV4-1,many,TGCGCCAGCAGCCAGGACAACAATGAGCAGTTCTTC,CASSQDNNEQFF
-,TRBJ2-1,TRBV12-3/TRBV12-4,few,TGTGCCAGCAGTTCGGAGGGTAGCAGCTCCTACAATGAGCAGTTCTTC,CASSSEGSSSYNEQFF
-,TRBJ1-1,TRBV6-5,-,TGTGCCAGCAGTTTCCTAGGGGGGACCACTGAAGCTTTCTTT,CASSFLGGTTEAFF
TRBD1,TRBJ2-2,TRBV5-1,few,TGCGCCAGCAGCCCAACACCCAGGGGGTGGACCGGGGAGCTGTTTTTT,CASSPTPRGWTGELFF
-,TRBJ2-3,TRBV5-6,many,TGTGCCAGCAGCGCCGGACGCACAGATACGCAGTATTTT,CASSAGRTDTQYF
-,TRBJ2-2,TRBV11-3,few,TGTGCCAGCACGCGGACAGACGCCGGGGAGCTGTTTTTT,CASTRTDAGELFF
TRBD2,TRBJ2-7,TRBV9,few,TGTGCCAGCAGCGTAGGAGGTGGACTAGCGGGATCTCACGAGCAGTACTTC,CASSVGGGLAGSHEQYF
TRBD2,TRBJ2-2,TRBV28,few,TGTGCCAGCAGTTTTCTCCTAGCGGGCCCGTCTGGGGAGCTGTTTTTT,CASSFLLAGPSGELFF
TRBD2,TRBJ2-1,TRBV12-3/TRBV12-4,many,TGTGCCAGCAGTCCGACGGGACTAGTCTACAATGAGCAGTTCTTC,CASSPTGLVYNEQFF
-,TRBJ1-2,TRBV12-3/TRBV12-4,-,TGTGCCAGCAGTTTGGACGTAGAACAGCACGGCTACACCTTC,CASSLDVEQHGYTF
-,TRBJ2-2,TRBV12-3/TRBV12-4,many,TGTGCCAGCAGCGGACAGTCAAACACCGGGGAGCTGTTTTTT,CASSGQSNTGELFF
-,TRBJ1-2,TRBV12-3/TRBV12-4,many,TGTGCCAGCAGTTTATATTTGGATGGCTACACCTTC,CASSLYLDGYTF
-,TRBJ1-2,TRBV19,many,TGTGCCAGTAGTCCTAACCGGGACTCAATGGGCTACACCTTC,CASSPNRDSMGYTF
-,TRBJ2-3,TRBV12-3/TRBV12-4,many,TGTGCCAGCACGTCCGACGGCTTCACAGATACGCAGTATTTT,CASTSDGFTDTQYF
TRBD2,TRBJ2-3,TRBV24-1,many,TGTGCCACCAGTGGTACGGGAGGGCCTACAGATACGCAGTATTTT,CATSGTGGPTDTQYF
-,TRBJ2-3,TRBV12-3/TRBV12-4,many,TGTGCCAGCAGACCTCAAAACACAGATACGCAGTATTTT,CASRPQNTDTQYF
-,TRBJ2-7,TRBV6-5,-,TGTGCCAGCAGTTACTCGTCGGGCCCTTCCTACGAGCAGTACTTC,CASSYSSGPSYEQYF
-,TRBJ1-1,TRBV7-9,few,TGTGCCAGCAGCCCCTGGACCCTGGGTGAAGCTTTCTTT,CASSPWTLGEAFF